The sequence of this T cell receptor (beta chain) was determined in a study of beta chain features in type 1 diabetes. Overall study findings and caveats: Individuals with type 1 diabetes displayed fewer insertions and more deletions at VDJ junctions.

Points on this clone: Its antigen is undetermined.

Of the isolated RNA, all was reverse transcribed, and so the sequenced material was expressed TCRB transcripts. Sequenced by immunoSEQ multiplex PCR; TCRdb stores in-frame clones only, minus some. The repertoire includes around 340,000 clones, 7.5% to 9% of them detected once, and around 0.45% sits in the top ten. This CDR3 is 16 amino acids long. CDR1 and CDR2 (germline): WSHSY, SAAADI. Deletions cut 3 bases from V and 5 bases from J, with 17 bases between. The sequencing sample was made of central memory CD4+ T cells from blood. The chain couples TRBV10-2 to TRBJ1-5; possibly TRBD1 for D (6 bases). The TCR originated in a woman under 30 in good health. CDR3 DNA: TGCGCCAGCAGTGACTCGACAGGCCGAGGGCATCAGCCCCAGCATTTT. Protein product: CASSDSTGRGHQPQHF.